This entry lists 32 T cell receptor beta chains sequenced from one sample in a study of T cell changes during pregnancy in multiple sclerosis. TCRdb's copy holds only in-frame clones and misses some; the assay was immunoSEQ multiplex PCR. The sample lists around 68,000 clones, 91% occurring once. The material was peripheral blood, obtained after pregnancy. The receptors shown here come from a female donor in good health, enrolled as a control in a pregnancy study.

The rearrangement links TRBV6-5 to TRBJ1-4; TRBD1 matches at 7 bases. Germline V CDR1 and CDR2: MNHEY, SVGAGI. The CDR3 is 14 residues long. V dropped 5 bases and J dropped 5; count of bases not matched to a gene: 5. CDR3 protein: CASSLQGPNEKLFF. The CDR3, as DNA: TGTGCCAGCAGTCTACAGGGGCCAAATGAAAAACTGTTTTTT.

The J gene is TRBJ1-6, the V gene TRBV5-1; D is unresolved. Trimming took 0 bases from V and 0 from J, leaving 10 bases between them. The CDR3 runs to 17 residues. Germline CDR1 is SGHRS and CDR2 is YFSETQ. The CDR3 region is CASSLAPPNSYNSPLHF. In nucleotides, the CDR3 is TGCGCCAGCAGCTTGGCCCCCCCCAACTCCTATAATTCACCCCTCCACTTT.

This chain links TRBV5-1 with TRBJ2-7, with D maybe TRBD2 (6 bases). V was pared by 0 bases and J by 3 bases, with 22 bases between. The CDR3 is made up of 18 amino acids. Germline assignment: CDR1 SGHRS and CDR2 YFSETQ. The CDR3 loop is CASSLAGGIKTGGYEQYF. The CDR3, as DNA: TGCGCCAGCAGCTTGGCCGGTGGGATAAAAACCGGGGGCTACGAGCAGTACTTC. The full variable domain, rest sourced from reference TRBV5-1 and TRBJ2-7, is KAGVTQTPRYLIKTRGQQVTLSCSPISGHRSVSWYQQTPGQGLQFLFEYFSETQRNKGNFPGRFSGRQFSNSRSEMNVSTLELGDSALYLCASSLAGGIKTGGYEQYFGPGTRLTVT.

J is TRBJ2-7 and V is TRBV28; 7 bases are a match to TRBD1. CDR1 is MDHEN and CDR2 is SYDVKM in the germline V gene. This CDR3 comprises 15 residues. Trimming removed 6 bases from V and 0 bases from J; junction bases left unmatched: 8. CDR3 amino acids: CASSPTGAISYEQYF. As DNA, the CDR3 is TGTGCCAGCAGCCCTACAGGGGCTATCTCCTACGAGCAGTACTTC.

J is TRBJ2-1 and V is TRBV5-1; 11 positions agree with TRBD2. The CDR3 loop spans 16 amino acids. Germline values: CDR1 SGHRS, CDR2 YFSETQ. Trimming cost V 3 bases and J 4 bases; bases outside gene matches: 6. The CDR3 region has the DNA TGCGCCAGCAGCTCAGGGCTAGCGGGGGGTTACAATGAGCAGTTCTTC. It encodes CASSSGLAGGYNEQFF.

J is TRBJ2-3 and V is TRBV5-1; 12 nucleotides line up with TRBD2. V lost 3 bases and J lost 5; bases outside the gene matches: 7. The CDR3 is 16 amino acids. Looked up from germline, CDR1 is SGHRS and CDR2 is YFSETQ. The CDR3 DNA reads TGCGCCAGCAGCTCTAGCGGGGGGGCGGTCGGAGATACGCAGTATTTT. Translating gives CASSSSGGAVGDTQYF.

The chain uses TRBV30 and TRBJ2-7, with 7 positions matching TRBD2. CDR1 is GTSNPN, CDR2 SVGIG, per germline (reference sequence). J lost 2 bases, V lost 2 bases, and 3 bases had no gene match. CDR3 size: 13 residues. The CDR3 reads CAWSMGGAYEQYF. In DNA form, the CDR3 reads TGTGCCTGGAGTATGGGAGGGGCCTACGAGCAGTACTTC.

The chain has TRBV11-2 and TRBJ1-6, with 7 bases lining up with TRBD1. The germline CDR1 and CDR2 sequences are SGHAT and FQNNGV. The junction had 4 bases not matched to a gene; V was cut back by 4 bases and J by 7 bases. This CDR3 is built from 14 residues. CDR3 loop: CASSSTGKNSPLHF. CDR3 nucleotides: TGTGCCAGCAGCTCGACAGGGAAGAATTCACCCCTCCACTTT.

The chain joins TRBV7-2 to TRBJ1-6; 7 bases map to TRBD1. V was pared by 5 bases and J by 5 bases, with 9 bases of the junction left unmatched. The CDR3 consists of 16 residues. Germline V gene lookup returns CDR1 SGHTA and CDR2 FQGNSA. The CDR3 spells CASSPNGGQNNSPLHF. CDR3 in DNA: TGTGCCAGCAGCCCTAATGGGGGACAGAATAATTCACCCCTCCACTTT. Full variable domain (remainder filled in from reference TRBV7-2 and TRBJ1-6): GAGVSQSPSNKVTEKGKDVELRCDPISGHTALYWYRQSLGQGLEFLIYFQGNSAPDKSGLPSDRFSAERTGGSVSTLTIQRTQQEDSAVYLCASSPNGGQNNSPLHFGNGTRLTVT.

This clone appeared a single time. This chain's CDR3 is CASSPGTSNNEQFF. The CDR3 nucleotides are TGTGCCAGCAGCCCGGGGACTTCAAACAATGAGCAGTTCTTC. The chain recombines TRBV7-7 with TRBJ2-1, with D tentatively TRBD2 (6 bases). The V end lost 5 bases, the J end lost 5 bases, and 13 bases lay between the germline ends. Germline CDR1 reads SSHAT; CDR2 reads FNYEAQ (reference sequence). The CDR3 loop spans 14 amino acids.

This sequence joins TRBV7-9 and TRBJ2-7, with 11 bases lining up with TRBD1. CDR1 is SEHNR and CDR2 is FQNEAQ in the germline V gene (reference sequence). V dropped 5 bases and J dropped 2; count of bases not matched to a gene: 8. CDR3 length: 16 residues. CDR3 DNA sequence: TGTGCCAGCAGCGCCGGACAGGGGGCATTCCCCTACGAGCAGTACTTC. The encoded protein is CASSAGQGAFPYEQYF.

The V gene is TRBV18, the J gene TRBJ1-6; D remains unclear. CDR1 is KGHSH and CDR2 is LQKENI in the germline V gene. Trimming pared 4 bases from V and 0 bases from J, leaving 13 bases between. This CDR3 spans 17 amino acids. The CDR3 DNA is TGTGCCAGCTCACACTCTCCACAGAGCTCCTATAATTCACCCCTCCACTTT. This sequence encodes CASSHSPQSSYNSPLHF. The whole variable domain, filled in from reference TRBV18 and TRBJ1-6, reads NAGVMQNPRHLVRRRGQEARLRCSPMKGHSHVYWYRQLPEEGLKFMVYLQKENIIDESGMPKERFSAEFPKEGPSILRIQQVVRGDSAAYFCASSHSPQSSYNSPLHFGNGTRLTVT.

CDR3 protein: CASSTPGKGGYTF. The DNA for the CDR3 is TGTGCCAGCAGCACTCCAGGGAAGGGCGGCTACACCTTC. The chain combines TRBV11-3 with TRBJ1-2; tentative D call: TRBD1 (5 bases). V gave up 5 bases and J gave up 8 bases, with 15 bases separating them. The CDR3 extends over 13 amino acids. The V gene's germline CDR1 is SGHNT and CDR2 YENEEA.

The CDR3 DNA is TGCGCCAGCAGCTCGGGACTAGCGGGGGCCACAGATACGCAGTATTTT. Translating it yields CASSSGLAGATDTQYF. The chain combines TRBV5-1 with TRBJ2-3; 14 nucleotides line up with TRBD2. V dropped 3 bases and J dropped 2; count of bases not matched to a gene: 2. Germline V gene lookup returns CDR1 SGHRS and CDR2 YFSETQ. CDR3 length equals 16 residues.

The rearrangement uses TRBV7-9 and TRBJ1-6; TRBD1 aligns across 7 bases. Per the germline V gene, CDR1 is SEHNR and CDR2 is FQNEAQ (reference sequence). This CDR3 has 14 amino acids. V shed 5 bases, J shed 9 bases, and the junction held 7 bases outside the gene matches. The CDR3 protein is CASSRDSLGSPLHF. CDR3 nucleotide sequence: TGTGCCAGCAGCCGGGACAGCCTGGGTTCACCCCTCCACTTT.

The chain recombines TRBV6-4 with TRBJ2-2; TRBD1 aligns across 9 bases. Trimming took 0 bases from V and 2 from J; bases not matched to a gene: 4. CDR3 length: 17 amino acids. The germline V gene has CDR1 MRHNA and CDR2 SNTAGT. CDR3 sequence (DNA): TGTGCCAGCAGTGACTCTGGGACAGGGATTAACACCGGGGAGCTGTTTTTT. Protein sequence: CASSDSGTGINTGELFF.

The chain combines TRBV4-3 with TRBJ2-4, with 7 bases matching TRBD2. Germline trimming cut 5 bases from V and 9 bases from J; bases unmatched to any gene: 13. This CDR3 has 15 amino acids. Germline V gene sequence: CDR1 LGHNA, CDR2 YSLEER. In DNA, the CDR3 is TGCGCCAGCAGCTCAGGGAGGGGTTCGCAGGCCATTCAGTACTTC. Amino acids: CASSSGRGSQAIQYF.

The chain combines TRBV9 with TRBJ2-5, with D possibly TRBD1 on 5 matching bases. The CDR3 is made up of 14 amino acids. V dropped 0 bases and J dropped 4 bases, with 10 bases sitting between them. Per the germline V gene, CDR1 is SGDLS and CDR2 is YYNGEE. The CDR3 spells CASSVGQLVETQYF. The CDR3 DNA is TGTGCCAGCAGCGTAGGACAGTTGGTAGAGACCCAGTACTTC.

This clone was recorded a few times. V is TRBV4-3 and J is TRBJ1-5; maybe TRBD1 (6 bases). This CDR3 contains 15 residues. Per the germline V gene, CDR1 is LGHNA and CDR2 is YSLEER. V lost 0 bases and J 7 bases, leaving 13 bases between the germline ends. The CDR3 DNA is TGCGCCAGCAGCCAAGATAGGACAGCGGCACAGCCCCAGCATTTT. This encodes CASSQDRTAAQPQHF.

The chain employs TRBV30 and TRBJ1-6, with D unclear. V was trimmed by 2 bases and J by 3 bases, leaving 17 bases between them. CDR1 GTSNPN and CDR2 SVGIG come from the germline V gene (reference sequence). The CDR3 is 17 amino acids. Written as DNA, the CDR3 is TGTGCCTGGAGTCTGGTAGCGACCTCGGGCTATAATTCACCCCTCCACTTT. Translated, it gives CAWSLVATSGYNSPLHF.

The chain joins TRBV9 to TRBJ1-4, with D unresolved. This CDR3 spans 13 amino acids. V was shortened by 1 base and J by 7 bases, with 8 bases between the two germline ends. CDR1 SGDLS and CDR2 YYNGEE come from the germline V gene. The CDR3 region has the DNA TGTGCCAGCAGCGTATCTCCTCGTGAAAAACTGTTTTTT. As protein: CASSVSPREKLFF.

The chain has TRBV7-2 and TRBJ1-1; D is unclear. The CDR3 is 15 residues long. Per the germline V gene, CDR1 is SGHTA and CDR2 is FQGNSA. The germline V and J ends were trimmed by 1 base and 1 base, with 10 bases remaining between them. The CDR3 loop reads CASSLVAAENTEAFF. DNA for the CDR3: TGTGCCAGCAGCTTAGTAGCGGCGGAGAACACTGAAGCTTTCTTT.

The chain combines TRBV15 with TRBJ1-2; D ambiguous. CDR3 size: 14 residues. Germline CDR1 and CDR2: LNHNV and YYDKDF (reference sequence). The V end was cut by 1 base, the J end by 8 bases, with 14 bases between. The CDR3 loop reads CATSRGQEIWGYTF. For the CDR3, the DNA is TGTGCCACCAGCAGAGGGCAGGAAATTTGGGGCTACACCTTC.

The rearrangement links TRBV9 to TRBJ2-5, with 11 bases matching TRBD2. Germline V gene lookup returns CDR1 SGDLS and CDR2 YYNGEE. The CDR3 is 14 amino acids. The V gene end was trimmed by 7 bases and the J gene end by 4 bases; junction bases not matched to a gene: 6. Written as DNA, the CDR3 is TGTGCCAGCGGGGATAGCGGGGGGGCAGAGACCCAGTACTTC. It is translated as CASGDSGGAETQYF.

This clone was counted ten times or more. The CDR3 loop is CASSPYISSSGEQYF. Written as DNA, the CDR3 is TGTGCCAGCAGCCCGTACATCAGTAGTTCGGGCGAGCAGTACTTC. The gene calls are TRBV7-2 and TRBJ2-7; D unclear. CDR3 length equals 15 residues. Trimming took off 5 bases at V and 6 bases at J, with 20 bases between the two ends. The germline V gene encodes CDR1 SGHTA and CDR2 FQGNSA.

The J gene is TRBJ1-2, the V gene TRBV4-1, with 9 positions matching TRBD1. The length of the CDR3 is 14 residues. Germline CDR1 is MGHRA and CDR2 is YSYEKL. V lost 5 bases and J lost 7; bases outside the gene matches: 8. The chain's CDR3 is CASSEPGQGSGYTF. In nucleotides, the CDR3 is TGCGCCAGCAGCGAACCGGGACAGGGAAGTGGCTACACCTTC.

The rearrangement uses TRBV30 and TRBJ2-2; weak D call: TRBD1 (7 bases). The CDR3 is 14 amino acids. Trimming left V 3 bases short and J 3 bases short, with 11 bases between. Germline loops: CDR1 GTSNPN, CDR2 SVGIG (reference sequence). The CDR3 reads CAWRGGTDTGELFF. CDR3 bases: TGTGCCTGGAGAGGGGGGACAGACACCGGGGAGCTGTTTTTT.

The chain carries TRBV9 and TRBJ1-1; D possibly corresponds to TRBD1 (5 bases). V lost 3 bases and J 4 bases, leaving 16 bases between the germline ends. The length of the CDR3 is 15 residues. Germline V gene data show CDR1 as SGDLS and CDR2 as YYNGEE. CDR3 loop: CASSGTNRNPTEAFF. Written as DNA, the CDR3 is TGTGCCAGCAGCGGAACTAACAGGAATCCCACTGAAGCTTTCTTT.

About this clone: This sample includes further DNA sequences coding for the same CDR3. The rearrangement links TRBV7-2 to TRBJ1-2, with 7 bases matching TRBD1. The CDR3 contains 13 residues. Germline trimming cut 1 base from V and 4 bases from J; bases unmatched to any gene: 0. Germline lookup yields CDR1 SGHTA and CDR2 FQGNSA. CDR3 bases: TGTGCCAGCAGCTTAGGACAGGGCTATGGCTACACCTTC. Translation: CASSLGQGYGYTF.

This clone occurred a few times. The chain uses TRBV15 and TRBJ1-1; 9 nucleotides agree with TRBD1. Losses at the gene ends were 11 bases for V and 5 bases for J; bases not matched to a gene: 6. There are 12 residues in the CDR3. The germline V gene encodes CDR1 LNHNV and CDR2 YYDKDF (reference sequence). In DNA, the CDR3 is TGTGCCTCAGGACAGGGGAAGACTGAAGCTTTCTTT. This codes for CASGQGKTEAFF. The full variable domain, its missing parts supplied by reference TRBV15 and TRBJ1-1, is DAMVIQNPRYQVTQFGKPVTLSCSQTLNHNVMYWYQQKSSQAPKLLFHYYDKDFNNEADTPDNFQSRRPNTSFCFLDIRSPGLGDTAMYLCASGQGKTEAFFGQGTRLTVV.

The rearrangement links TRBV2 to TRBJ2-7; D gene ambiguous. Germline V gives CDR1 SNHLY, CDR2 FYNNEI. The CDR3 is 12 amino acids. Trimming shortened V by 7 bases and J by 2 bases, and 9 bases separated the two germline ends. The CDR3 sequence is CASKWATYEQYF. DNA for the CDR3: TGTGCCAGCAAGTGGGCTACCTACGAGCAGTACTTC. The variable domain in full, with the rest retrieved from reference TRBV2 and TRBJ2-7, is EPEVTQTPSHQVTQMGQEVILRCVPISNHLYFYWYRQILGQKVEFLVSFYNNEISEKSEIFDDQFSVERPDGSNFTLKIRSTKLEDSAMYFCASKWATYEQYFGPGTRLTVT.

V gene TRBV30 combines with J gene TRBJ2-1; 9 bases align to TRBD1. CDR3 length: 14 residues. Per the germline V gene, CDR1 is GTSNPN and CDR2 is SVGIG (reference sequence). J lost 7 bases, V lost 4 bases, and 8 bases had no gene match. For the CDR3, the DNA is TGTGCCTGGATGGACAGGGGAAATTGGAATGAGCAGTTCTTC. Its protein is CAWMDRGNWNEQFF. The entire variable domain, with the rest obtained from reference TRBV30 and TRBJ2-1, is as follows: SQTIHQWPATLVQPVGSPLSLECTVEGTSNPNLYWYRQAAGRGLQLLFYSVGIGQISSEVPQNLSASRPQDRQFILSSKKLLLSDSGFYLCAWMDRGNWNEQFFGPGTRLTVL.